These 21 T cell receptor beta chains came from one sample sequenced in a study of T cell responses to AZD1222 COVID-19 vaccine. Clones were read by immunoSEQ multiplex PCR, and TCRdb kept only the in-frame ones, dropping some. The repertoire holds under 150,000 clones, 70% to 90% seen once, with roughly 8.9% in the top ten. Specimen: peripheral blood, collected on day 0 of AZD1222 vaccination. These receptors all stem from an adult in good health.

The rearrangement uses TRBV23-1 and TRBJ1-1; no definite D call. TRBV23-1 falls under the ORF class, with uncertain function. The V end lost 0 bases, the J end lost 1 base, and 15 bases lay between the germline ends. This CDR3 has 17 amino acids. The CDR3 region is CASSQSFKGHPNTEAFF. The CDR3 coding sequence is TGCGCCAGCAGTCAATCGTTCAAGGGCCACCCGAACACTGAAGCTTTCTTT.

The V call is TRBV11-2, the J call TRBJ1-5; D gene ambiguous. V was cut by 5 bases and J by 4 bases, with 12 bases left in between. CDR1 SGHAT and CDR2 FQNNGV come from the germline V gene. The CDR3 is 14 amino acids. Here the CDR3 DNA reads TGTGCCAGCAGCCTCGGGAGGCAGAATCAGCCCCAGCATTTT. Translated: CASSLGRQNQPQHF.

The chain uses TRBV7-3 and TRBJ2-1, with TRBD1 matching over 9 bases. The germline V gene encodes CDR1 SGHTA and CDR2 FQGTGA. J lost 4 bases, V lost 5 bases, and 3 bases had no gene match. This CDR3 contains 14 residues. The DNA for the CDR3 is TGTGCCAGCAGCGGGGGGACAGGGTACAATGAGCAGTTCTTC. This sequence encodes CASSGGTGYNEQFF. Full variable domain (remainder filled in from reference TRBV7-3 and TRBJ2-1): GAGVSQTPSNKVTEKGKYVELRCDPISGHTALYWYRQSLGQGPEFLIYFQGTGAADDSGLPNDRFFAVRPEGSVSTLKIQRTERGDSAVYLCASSGGTGYNEQFFGPGTRLTVL.

In its sample, this clone was seen a few times. This chain uses TRBV7-9 with TRBJ1-4; 7 nucleotides line up with TRBD1. V lost 4 bases, J lost 5 bases, and 7 bases stayed unmatched. Germline V CDR1 and CDR2: SEHNR, FQNEAQ (reference sequence). CDR3 size: 15 residues. The CDR3 loop reads CASSSRQGENEKLFF. In DNA form, the CDR3 reads TGTGCCAGCAGCTCGAGACAGGGAGAGAATGAAAAACTGTTTTTT.

The chain uses TRBV19 and TRBJ2-5; possibly TRBD1 for D (6 bases). Between the trimmed V and J ends, which lost 6 bases and 0 bases, there was a span of 14 bases. This CDR3 has 15 amino acids. The germline gives CDR1 LNHDA, CDR2 SQIVND (reference sequence). The CDR3 protein is CASSLGQTYQETQYF. The CDR3 DNA reads TGTGCCAGTAGCCTCGGACAGACGTACCAAGAGACCCAGTACTTC.

For the CDR3, the DNA is TGCGCCAGCAGCTTTCAGGGGGCCAACTATAATTCACCCCTCCACTTT. Translation: CASSFQGANYNSPLHF. This chain joins TRBV5-1 and TRBJ1-6; 8 bases match TRBD1. Looked up from germline, CDR1 is SGHRS and CDR2 is YFSETQ. V was pared by 2 bases and J by 3 bases, with 4 bases of the junction left unmatched. This CDR3 spans 16 amino acids. The variable domain in full, with the rest retrieved from reference TRBV5-1 and TRBJ1-6, is KAGVTQTPRYLIKTRGQQVTLSCSPISGHRSVSWYQQTPGQGLQFLFEYFSETQRNKGNFPGRFSGRQFSNSRSEMNVSTLELGDSALYLCASSFQGANYNSPLHFGNGTRLTVT.

The chain has TRBV7-3 and TRBJ2-5; D is uncertain. The V gene's germline CDR1 is SGHTA and CDR2 FQGTGA. V lost 5 bases and J 4 bases, leaving 14 bases between the germline ends. The CDR3 contains 14 residues. The CDR3 here is CASSLGSKGETQYF. CDR3 sequence (DNA): TGTGCCAGCAGCCTTGGGTCTAAAGGAGAGACCCAGTACTTC. The full variable domain, in which reference TRBV7-3 and TRBJ2-5 provide the parts outside the CDR3, is GAGVSQTPSNKVTEKGKYVELRCDPISGHTALYWYRQSLGQGPEFLIYFQGTGAADDSGLPNDRFFAVRPEGSVSTLKIQRTERGDSAVYLCASSLGSKGETQYFGPGTRLLVL.

In DNA form, the CDR3 reads TGTGCCAGCAGCTTAGATAACAGGGGTTCTGGAAACACCATATATTTT. It yields the protein CASSLDNRGSGNTIYF. The chain joins TRBV7-8 to TRBJ1-3; 7 bases fit TRBD1. V lost 1 base and J lost 1; bases outside the gene matches: 4. This CDR3 has 16 residues. CDR1 is SGHVS and CDR2 is FQNEAQ in the germline V gene. Based on the CDR3 plus reference TRBV7-8 and TRBJ1-3, the full variable domain is GAGVSQSPRYKVAKRGQDVALRCDPISGHVSLFWYQQALGQGPEFLTYFQNEAQLDKSGLPSDRFFAERPEGSVSTLKIQRTQQEDSAVYLCASSLDNRGSGNTIYFGEGSWLTVV.

The chain is built from TRBV28 and TRBJ2-3; D might be TRBD1 (5 bases). Per germline, CDR1 MDHEN and CDR2 SYDVKM. The CDR3 runs 14 residues. Trimming removed 6 bases at V and 0 bases at J, with 10 bases between. CDR3 bases: TGTGCCAGCAGGGGGCTCGGCAGCACAGATACGCAGTATTTT. Translating it yields CASRGLGSTDTQYF. The entire variable domain, with the rest obtained from reference TRBV28 and TRBJ2-3, is as follows: DVKVTQSSRYLVKRTGEKVFLECVQDMDHENMFWYRQDPGLGLRLIYFSYDVKMKEKGDIPEGYSVSREKKERFSLILESASTNQTSMYLCASRGLGSTDTQYFGPGTRLTVL.

This clone was counted only a few times. V and J are TRBV2 and TRBJ1-6; TRBD1 aligns across 7 bases. J lost 6 bases, V lost 7 bases, and 9 bases had no gene match. The CDR3 loop spans 15 amino acids. The germline CDR1 and CDR2 sequences are SNHLY and FYNNEI. CDR3 sequence (DNA): TGTGCCAGCAACCCGGGACAGATCTTTAATTCACCCCTCCACTTT. Protein product: CASNPGQIFNSPLHF.

This clone has just a few counts. The chain has TRBV4-2 and TRBJ1-3; D not certain. CDR1 LGHNA and CDR2 YNFKEQ come from the germline V gene. V gave up 1 base and J gave up 4 bases, with 14 bases separating them. The CDR3 contains 16 residues. The CDR3 nucleotides are TGTGCCAGCAGCCAAGGGGAGAAACTTATCGGAAACACCATATATTTT. Its translation is CASSQGEKLIGNTIYF.

This chain links TRBV5-1 with TRBJ2-1; unclear D gene. The V and J ends lost 1 base and 6 bases respectively, with 11 bases between them. This CDR3 has 14 amino acids. Germline loops: CDR1 SGHRS, CDR2 YFSETQ. The CDR3 coding sequence is TGCGCCAGCAGCTTGATGTCAGGCCGCAATGAGCAGTTCTTC. It specifies CASSLMSGRNEQFF.

The rearrangement joins TRBV29-1 to TRBJ2-1, with D unclear. Trimming took off 5 bases at V and 4 bases at J, with 18 bases between the two ends. Germline-derived CDR1 and CDR2 are SQVTM and ANQGSEA. The CDR3 sequence is 15 residues long. The CDR3 here is CSVSSGSLIYNEQFF. In DNA form, the CDR3 reads TGCAGCGTTTCCTCGGGCTCCCTGATTTACAATGAGCAGTTCTTC.

The chain employs TRBV7-3 and TRBJ2-6, with TRBD2 matching over 10 bases. Germline V gives CDR1 SGHTA, CDR2 FQGTGA. The length of the CDR3 is 18 residues. V gave up 1 base and J gave up 0 bases; unmatched junction bases: 3. CDR3 amino acids: CASSLKGLASSGANVLTF. The CDR3 DNA is TGTGCCAGCAGCTTAAAGGGACTAGCGAGCTCTGGGGCCAACGTCCTGACTTTC.

This CDR3 reads CAWRNIREGGYTF. CDR3 DNA sequence: TGTGCCTGGAGAAATATAAGGGAAGGGGGCTACACCTTC. This chain joins TRBV30 and TRBJ1-2; D call uncertain. The V end lost 3 bases, the J end lost 8 bases, and 16 bases lay between the germline ends. CDR3 length: 13 amino acids. Germline CDR1 GTSNPN, CDR2 SVGIG (reference sequence).

J is TRBJ2-1 and V is TRBV4-2; TRBD2 matches at 13 bases. J gave up 10 bases and V 0 bases, and 3 bases lay outside the gene matches. Germline CDR1 and CDR2: LGHNA and YNFKEQ. This CDR3 spans 15 amino acids. The CDR3 DNA reads TGTGCCAGCAGCCAAGATGTACTAGCGGGAGGGGAGCAGTTCTTC. This codes for CASSQDVLAGGEQFF.

The CDR3 region has the DNA TGTGCCAGCAGCTTAACCGGGGGTATCGGCTACACCTTC. Translated, it gives CASSLTGGIGYTF. This chain connects TRBV7-3 to TRBJ1-2; TRBD1 is a possible D gene (5 bases). CDR1 and CDR2 from the germline V gene are SGHTA and FQGTGA. This CDR3 is built from 13 residues. V gave up 0 bases and J gave up 8 bases, with 10 bases separating them.

J is TRBJ2-7 and V is TRBV2; the D is unclear. CDR1 and CDR2 (germline): SNHLY, FYNNEI. V shed 4 bases and J shed 3 bases, with 19 bases lying between them. CDR3 length: 16 amino acids. CDR3 nucleotide sequence: TGTGCCAGCAGTGTTATTACATCCCAATCTGACTACGAGCAGTACTTC. It specifies CASSVITSQSDYEQYF.

This clone was counted once. The chain has TRBV4-1 and TRBJ1-1; D might be TRBD1 (5 bases). CDR1 is MGHRA, CDR2 YSYEKL, per germline. V was pared by 4 bases and J by 1 base, with 10 bases between. CDR3 length: 14 amino acids. CDR3 amino acids: CASSLQGRNTEAFF. The DNA of the CDR3 is TGCGCCAGCAGCCTCCAGGGCAGGAACACTGAAGCTTTCTTT.

The rearrangement links TRBV7-9 to TRBJ1-5; 8 nucleotides line up with TRBD1. After removal of 4 bases from V and 6 bases from J, the junction contained 5 bases not matched to a gene. This CDR3 spans 14 amino acids. In germline, CDR1 is SEHNR, CDR2 FQNEAQ (reference sequence). The CDR3 DNA sequence: TGTGCCAGCAGCTCAGGGGGCGCGAGTCAGCCCCAGCATTTT. Translation gives CASSSGGASQPQHF. The full variable domain, its missing parts supplied by reference TRBV7-9 and TRBJ1-5, is DTGVSQNPRHKITKRGQNVTFRCDPISEHNRLYWYRQTLGQGPEFLTYFQNEAQLEKSRLLSDRFSAERPKGSFSTLEIQRTEQGDSAMYLCASSSGGASQPQHFGDGTRLSIL.

This rearrangement joins TRBV3-1 (or the pseudogene TRBV3-2) to TRBJ2-7; D remains unclear. V was trimmed by 1 base and J by 9 bases, leaving 13 bases between them. This CDR3 region has 13 residues. Germline CDR1 reads LGHDT; CDR2 reads YNNKEL (reference sequence). CDR3 loop: CASSQGLSWGQYF. CDR3 DNA: TGTGCCAGCAGCCAAGGCCTCTCCTGGGGGCAGTACTTC.